This T cell receptor beta chain was identified in a study of metastatic and nonmetastatic thyroid tumors (dated by TCRdb to the early 2020s). Context from the whole study: For patients with malignant and with benign thyroid disease, the researchers compared repertoires between peripheral blood samples and tumor or nodule tissue samples. On the study overall, not on this receptor specifically: TCR beta diversity was reported as significantly higher in malignant tumors than in benign nodules, in both blood and tumor samples.

Before undergoing thyroid surgery, none of the patients had been given any kind of treatment. Using T-cell receptor beta sequencing, the study looked back at clinical samples from patients collected from the early 2010s to the late 2010s. Regarding this clone: Its antigen is still unknown. This may be a read error, as it is one base from a much larger clone.

Library creation used PCR. TCRdb lists the instrument as Illumina HiSeq 4000. High-throughput sequencing was used to profile the TCR beta-chain CDR3 region of each patient. The authors processed their data as follows. A classifier to discriminate distant-metastatic papillary thyroid cancer patients was built from CDR3 differences across clinicopathological groups. To measure repertoire diversity the researchers used the Shannon index, while the Morisita-Horn index served to gauge how similar the tumor and blood repertoires were. TCRdb trimmed public reads at Q25 via fastp, called clones via MiXCR and kept in-frame beta chains. The V and J calls come from TCRdb's annotation, not from the publication. For this sample there are roughly 65,000 clones; 13% to 15% appear just once. Together, the top ten hold more than 6.5% of the sample. Sequenced material: blood. The sequence derives from a male donor with papillary thyroid cancer or a benign thyroid nodule (not recorded which). Some clones in this sample may be carry-over from other donors' samples.

The CDR3 protein is CASHLWAEQYF. The bases are TGTGCCAGCCATCTCTGGGCCGAGCAGTACTTC. The chain is assembled from TRBV5-4 and TRBJ2-7, with no confidently assigned D gene. The CDR3 covers 11 residues, taking in both the cysteine and the phenylalanine. The DNA shown is the 33-base CDR3, in frame from base 1. V was cut back by 7 bases and J by 6 bases, leaving a gap of 11 bases between them. Reading the germline V gene (reference sequence) gives CDR1 SGHNT and CDR2 YYREEE.